These 5 T cell receptor beta chains came from one sample sequenced in a study of cytomegalovirus exposure and HLA in healthy donors. The PCR had 60 Vbeta and 13 Jbeta primers. Using immunoSEQ multiplex PCR, the repertoire was profiled, and TCRdb retains in-frame clones only, with some absent. Altogether 150,000 to 200,000 clones are present, around 86% being singletons, with the ten largest covering about 1.6%. The sequenced material came from PBMCs. Receptors were obtained from a man aged 45-60 years in good health and CMV-seronegative.

As regards this clone: A junction boundary mismatches the germline segment, possibly from a read error. This chain joins TRBV5-4 and TRBJ2-7, with a possible D match to TRBD2 (6 bases). The CDR3 runs 15 residues. CDR1 is SGHNT and CDR2 is YYREEE in the germline V gene (reference sequence). The CDR3 protein is CANSRSGVTSYEQYF. The CDR3 DNA follows: TGTGCCAACAGCCGTTCGGGGGTTACCTCCTACGAGCAGTACTTC. Drawing the rest from reference TRBV5-4 and TRBJ2-7, the complete variable domain is ETGVTQSPTHLIKTRGQQVTLRCSSQSGHNTVSWYQQALGQGPQFIFQYYREEENGRGNFPPRFSGLQFPNYSSELNVNALELDDSALYLCANSRSGVTSYEQYFGPGTRLTVT.

Concerning this clone itself: Other DNA sequences within the sample encode an identical CDR3. V is TRBV18 and J is TRBJ1-2; D might be TRBD1 (6 bases). Germline CDR1 reads KGHSH; CDR2 reads LQKENI. Trimming removed 3 bases from V and 0 bases from J, with 20 bases in between. The CDR3 spans 18 residues. The CDR3 here is CASSPFEGQRPSNYGYTF. CDR3 sequence (DNA): TGTGCCAGCTCACCTTTCGAGGGACAACGCCCTTCTAACTATGGCTACACCTTC.

V is TRBV18 and J is TRBJ1-1; 9 bases match TRBD1. The CDR3 extends over 12 amino acids. V trimming: 0 bases; J trimming: 11 bases; junction bases outside the gene matches: 1. Germline loops: CDR1 KGHSH, CDR2 LQKENI. This chain's CDR3 is CASSPPDRGAFF. The CDR3 nucleotides are TGTGCCAGCTCACCACCGGACAGGGGCGCTTTCTTT.

Concerning this clone: The identical CDR3 is also encoded by other nucleotide sequences in the sample. The chain has TRBV2 and TRBJ2-7; 7 bases align to TRBD2. Germline CDR1 and CDR2: SNHLY and FYNNEI. The V segment lost 10 bases and the J segment 5 bases; nucleotides outside the gene matches: 17. CDR3 length: 15 amino acids. CDR3 in DNA: TGTGCCACCAAGATCACCCGCGGGGGACTCGACGAGCAGTACTTC. Residues: CATKITRGGLDEQYF.

The V call is TRBV6-1, the J call TRBJ2-3, with 7 bases lining up with TRBD1. In germline, CDR1 is MNHNS, CDR2 SASEGT. This CDR3 spans 15 amino acids. Trimming cost V 4 bases and J 0 bases; bases outside gene matches: 4. CDR3 nucleotides: TGTGCCAGCAGTGGGGGACAGCCTAGCACAGATACGCAGTATTTT. Protein: CASSGGQPSTDTQYF.